These 11 T cell receptor beta chains were sequenced from one sample in a study of T cell repertoires in cytomegalovirus infection. TCRdb reprocessed the reads with MiXCR, giving one entry per CDR3 protein. Of about 150,000 distinct CDR3 sequences in the sample, about 25% were seen once. Input material: PBMCs. The receptor set was obtained from a human donor in good health (CMV status not recorded). Some clones in this sample may be carry-over from other donors' samples.

This clonotype was seen repeatedly, ten times or more. The chain uses TRBV7-8 and TRBJ2-6; tentatively, D is TRBD2 (6 bases). Germline loops: CDR1 SGHVS, CDR2 FQNEAQ. The V gene lost 6 bases and the J gene lost 3 bases, with 9 bases spanning the gap. This CDR3 contains 14 residues. The DNA for the CDR3 is TGTGCCAGCAGGACTAGGAATGGGGCCAACGTCCTGACTTTC. This gives the protein CASRTRNGANVLTF.

The chain employs TRBV7-2 and TRBJ1-6; D is unresolved. The ends were cut back, 1 base at V and 14 bases at J, with 12 bases in the middle. Germline V lookup: CDR1 SGHTA, CDR2 FQGNSA. The CDR3 is 13 residues long. This chain's CDR3 is CASSLETSGTLHF. The CDR3 bases are TGTGCCAGCAGCTTAGAAACAAGCGGGACCCTCCACTTT.

This clonotype has just a few counts. The V gene is TRBV18, the J gene TRBJ2-5, with no clear D. The germline V gene encodes CDR1 KGHSH and CDR2 LQKENI. The germline V and J ends were trimmed by 3 bases and 10 bases, with 15 bases remaining between them. The CDR3 consists of 13 residues. CDR3 sequence reads: CASSPPMAGGQYF. The CDR3 DNA reads TGTGCCAGCTCACCCCCCATGGCAGGTGGCCAGTACTTC.

The CDR3 region is CASSLGEYGYTF. CDR3 nucleotides: TGTGCCAGCAGTTTAGGGGAATATGGCTACACCTTC. This chain joins TRBV12-3 or TRBV12-4 and TRBJ1-2; D uncertain. V was clipped by 1 base and J by 5 bases, with 5 bases between them. This CDR3 is built from 12 residues.

This chain links TRBV30 with TRBJ1-1; unclear D gene. Germline values: CDR1 GTSNPN, CDR2 SVGIG (reference sequence). The CDR3 consists of 14 residues. V was cut by 4 bases and J by 0 bases, with 12 bases left in between. Here the CDR3 reads CAWNQAYMNTEAFF. In nucleotides, the CDR3 is TGTGCCTGGAATCAGGCTTACATGAACACTGAAGCTTTCTTT.

The rearrangement joins TRBV28 to TRBJ2-6, with 7 bases that match TRBD1. Germline V lookup: CDR1 MDHEN, CDR2 SYDVKM. This CDR3 is built from 12 residues. V shed 11 bases, J shed 6 bases, and the junction held 4 bases outside the gene matches. CDR3 nucleotide sequence: TGTGCCTTAACAGGGGAGGCCAACGTCCTGACTTTC. Translating gives CALTGEANVLTF.

This clonotype was seen many times. V usage is TRBV20-1 and J usage is TRBJ2-7; 9 bases are shared with TRBD1. The V gene's germline CDR1 is DFQATT and CDR2 SNEGSKA (reference sequence). The CDR3 runs to 16 residues. J gave up 2 bases and V 3 bases, and 11 bases lay outside the gene matches. The CDR3 region is CSARTRRDRATYEQYF. CDR3 DNA: TGCAGTGCTAGGACCCGACGGGACAGGGCGACCTACGAGCAGTACTTC.

This chain connects TRBV14 to TRBJ2-1; D call uncertain. Looked up from germline, CDR1 is SGHDN and CDR2 is FVKESK. V was trimmed by 4 bases and J by 3 bases, leaving 7 bases between them. CDR3 length: 13 amino acids. The DNA for the CDR3 is TGTGCCAGCAGCCGGCTCAACTACAATGAGCAGTTCTTC. As protein: CASSRLNYNEQFF.

This clonotype was seen ten or more times. The rearrangement uses TRBV10-3 and TRBJ2-7; D not certain. Trimming left V 4 bases short and J 0 bases short, with 13 bases between. The CDR3 has 15 residues. In germline, CDR1 is ENHRY, CDR2 SYGVKD. CDR3 protein: CAISAQSKSSYEQYF. The CDR3 DNA follows: TGTGCCATCAGTGCACAGTCAAAGTCCTCCTACGAGCAGTACTTC.

This chain joins TRBV29-1 and TRBJ2-7, with 12 bases lining up with TRBD2. Germline-derived CDR1 and CDR2 are SQVTM and ANQGSEA. This CDR3 region has 15 residues. J gave up 2 bases and V 5 bases, and 7 bases lay outside the gene matches. This CDR3 reads CSVNLLAGGPYEQYF. The CDR3 DNA is TGCAGCGTTAATTTGCTAGCGGGAGGGCCCTACGAGCAGTACTTC.

This clonotype was recorded a few times. The chain is built from TRBV2 and TRBJ1-4; D remains ambiguous. The CDR3 length is 14 residues. Trimming pared 1 base from V and 10 bases from J, leaving 13 bases between. From germline, CDR1 is SNHLY and CDR2 FYNNEI. CDR3 amino acids: CASSEVLQVAKLFF. The CDR3 coding sequence is TGTGCCAGCAGTGAAGTCTTGCAGGTCGCAAAACTGTTTTTT. Complete variable domain (other parts from reference TRBV2 and TRBJ1-4): EPEVTQTPSHQVTQMGQEVILRCVPISNHLYFYWYRQILGQKVEFLVSFYNNEISEKSEIFDDQFSVERPDGSNFTLKIRSTKLEDSAMYFCASSEVLQVAKLFFGSGTQLSVL.